A selection of T cell receptor beta chains follows, all from one sample in a study of T cells after yellow fever vaccination. A single record per CDR3 protein comes from TCRdb applying MiXCR to the 5' RACE reads. The sample lists around 310,000 distinct CDR3 sequences, 8.7% occurring once. This specimen consisted of PBMCs, obtained on the day of the first yellow fever vaccination. The receptors were sampled from a man aged 18 to 30 who received the YFV17D yellow fever vaccine. CDR3s leave out the opening cysteine and the closing phenylalanine or tryptophan.

TRBV20-1,TRBJ2-7,SARSGILSYEQY
TRBV10-3,TRBJ1-4,AISDALPGGKKLF
TRBV5-1,TRBJ2-3,ASSFRFQGTPVADTQY
TRBV12-5,TRBJ1-3,ASGFGVSGNTIY
TRBV7-9,TRBJ2-3,ASSSRYTQY
TRBV5-5,TRBJ1-6,ASSPQGVLAYSPLH
TRBV10-3,TRBJ1-1,AISLGQPNTEAF
TRBV19,TRBJ1-1,ASATGEGDTEAF
TRBV7-7,TRBJ2-2,ASSKQELTGELF
TRBV6-5,TRBJ1-1,ASRRTGEGGNTEAF
TRBV7-3,TRBJ2-1,ASSQIPHNEQF
TRBV24-1,TRBJ2-5,ATSDPGTGSQETQY
TRBV4-1,TRBJ2-5,ASSQRDSWETQY
TRBV5-1,TRBJ2-2,ASSDALRTTGELF
TRBV10-2,TRBJ2-5,ASSEQKETQY
TRBV9,TRBJ2-5,ASSRRPQETQY
TRBV24-1,TRBJ2-1,ATSDSRAGDNEQF
TRBV11-2,TRBJ1-2,ASSRDRVGYGYT
TRBV7-2,TRBJ2-2,ASSLHNQRSGELF
TRBV7-3,TRBJ2-3,ASSSPAERKTQY